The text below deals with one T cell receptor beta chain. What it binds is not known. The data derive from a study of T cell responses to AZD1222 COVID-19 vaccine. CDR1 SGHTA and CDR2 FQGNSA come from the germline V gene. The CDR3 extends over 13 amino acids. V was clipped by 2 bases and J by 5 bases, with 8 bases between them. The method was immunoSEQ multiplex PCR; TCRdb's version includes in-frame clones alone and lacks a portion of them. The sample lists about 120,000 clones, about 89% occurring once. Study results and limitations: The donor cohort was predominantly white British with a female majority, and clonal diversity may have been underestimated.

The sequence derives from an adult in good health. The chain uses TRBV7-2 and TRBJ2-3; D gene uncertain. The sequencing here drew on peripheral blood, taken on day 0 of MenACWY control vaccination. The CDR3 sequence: CASSLIPRDTQYF. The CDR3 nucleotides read TGTGCCAGCAGCTTAATTCCCCGAGATACGCAGTATTTT. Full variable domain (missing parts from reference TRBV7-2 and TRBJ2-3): GAGVSQSPSNKVTEKGKDVELRCDPISGHTALYWYRQSLGQGLEFLIYFQGNSAPDKSGLPSDRFSAERTGGSVSTLTIQRTQQEDSAVYLCASSLIPRDTQYFGPGTRLTVL.